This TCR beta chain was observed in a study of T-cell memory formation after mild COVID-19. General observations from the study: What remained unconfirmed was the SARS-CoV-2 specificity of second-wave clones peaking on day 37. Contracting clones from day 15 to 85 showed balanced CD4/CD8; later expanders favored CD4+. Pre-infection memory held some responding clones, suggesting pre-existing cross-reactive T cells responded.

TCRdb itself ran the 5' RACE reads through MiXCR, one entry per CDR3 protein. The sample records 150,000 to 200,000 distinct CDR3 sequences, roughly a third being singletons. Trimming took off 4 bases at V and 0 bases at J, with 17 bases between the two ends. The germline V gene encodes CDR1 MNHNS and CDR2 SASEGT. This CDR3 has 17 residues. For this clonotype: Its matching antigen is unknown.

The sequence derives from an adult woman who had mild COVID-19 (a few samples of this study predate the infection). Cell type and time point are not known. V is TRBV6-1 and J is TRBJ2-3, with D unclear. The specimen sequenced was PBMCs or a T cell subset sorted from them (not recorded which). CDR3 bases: TGTGCCAGCAGTGTCCTATCGGGTCGGCAGAGCACAGATACGCAGTATTTT. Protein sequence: CASSVLSGRQSTDTQYF.